The 9 T cell receptor beta chains below all came from one sample that was sequenced in a study of blood T cell repertoires in COVID-19. TCRdb keeps only in-frame clones here, not all; method: immunoSEQ multiplex PCR. The sample contains roughly 100,000 clones, about 80% of which appear only once. The source material was peripheral blood. These receptors all stem from a human donor in a cohort sampled during active or convalescent COVID-19.

This clone was picked up one time. The J gene is TRBJ2-7, the V gene TRBV5-1; 8 bases are shared with TRBD1. Germline V gives CDR1 SGHRS, CDR2 YFSETQ. The junction had 6 bases not matched to a gene; V was cut back by 4 bases and J by 3 bases. The CDR3 covers 14 residues. The CDR3 here is CASSPGQALYEQYF. The CDR3 nucleotides read TGCGCCAGCAGCCCGGGACAGGCACTCTACGAGCAGTACTTC.

This chain joins TRBV6-2 or TRBV6-3 and TRBJ2-7, with a weak D call TRBD1 (6 bases). V lost 2 bases and J lost 0, with 8 bases in between. Per germline, CDR1 MNHEY and CDR2 SVGEGT. This CDR3 is 14 amino acids long. For the CDR3, the DNA is TGTGCCAGCAGTTACGGGACATACTCCTACGAGCAGTACTTC. Its translation: CASSYGTYSYEQYF.

This sequence joins TRBV9 and TRBJ2-7; D perhaps matches TRBD1 (5 bases). Trimming stripped 0 bases from V and 0 bases from J, with 10 bases between. The CDR3 extends over 15 amino acids. The germline gives CDR1 SGDLS, CDR2 YYNGEE. The CDR3 coding sequence is TGTGCCAGCAGCGTAGGGTCAGGGTTCTCCTACGAGCAGTACTTC. This gives the protein CASSVGSGFSYEQYF.

This clone was counted between two and nine times. The DNA of the CDR3 is TGTGCCAGCAGTCCTAGCGGAGCTAGCACAGATACGCAGTATTTT. Amino acid sequence: CASSPSGASTDTQYF. The rearrangement uses TRBV6-5 and TRBJ2-3, with TRBD2 matching 7 bases. The trim removed 5 bases at V and 0 bases at J, leaving 5 bases unmatched. Germline lookup yields CDR1 MNHEY and CDR2 SVGAGI. The CDR3 totals 15 residues.

The chain links TRBV3-1 (or the pseudogene TRBV3-2) to TRBJ1-5; 8 positions agree with TRBD1. Unmatched junction bases numbered 4, after V lost 1 base and J lost 2 bases. The CDR3 loop spans 16 amino acids. Germline values: CDR1 LGHDT, CDR2 YNNKEL (reference sequence). CDR3 loop: CASSQGTGNCNQPQHF. The DNA of the CDR3 is TGTGCCAGCAGCCAAGGGACAGGGAATTGCAATCAGCCCCAGCATTTT.

This sequence joins TRBV29-1 and TRBJ2-5, with D tentatively TRBD2 (6 bases). This CDR3 is 13 amino acids long. CDR1 is SQVTM, CDR2 ANQGSEA, per germline. Trimming removed 7 bases at V and 0 bases at J, with 12 bases between. The CDR3 loop is CSAAGGYQETQYF. CDR3 nucleotides: TGCAGCGCAGCTGGGGGGTACCAAGAGACCCAGTACTTC.

The chain recombines TRBV5-1 with TRBJ1-6; 9 positions match TRBD1. Germline CDR1 reads SGHRS; CDR2 reads YFSETQ. The ends lost 0 bases at V and 5 bases at J; junction bases unmatched: 9. This CDR3 has 18 residues. CDR3 nucleotide sequence: TGCGCCAGCAGCTTGGAGGGACAGGGTGTAATCAATAATTCACCCCTCCACTTT. Translation: CASSLEGQGVINNSPLHF.

This chain links TRBV7-9 with TRBJ1-1; 8 positions agree with TRBD1. The CDR3 has 15 residues. V trimming: 1 base; J trimming: 6 bases; junction bases outside the gene matches: 7. Germline assignment: CDR1 SEHNR and CDR2 FQNEAQ (reference sequence). CDR3 DNA sequence: TGTGCCAGCAGCTTAGTCGGCAGGGGGCTCCCTGAAGCTTTCTTT. This codes for CASSLVGRGLPEAFF.

CDR3 bases: TGCGCCAGCAGCGCCGACAGGGGGATATATAATTCACCCCTCCACTTT. It yields the protein CASSADRGIYNSPLHF. V gene TRBV5-1 combines with J gene TRBJ1-6, with TRBD1 matching over 9 bases. The germline V gene encodes CDR1 SGHRS and CDR2 YFSETQ. The V and J ends lost 4 bases and 4 bases, in that order; junction bases with no gene match: 6. This CDR3 spans 16 amino acids.